The TCR beta chain under discussion was sequenced for a study of blood T cell repertoires in COVID-19. Followed over time, Seattle patients had been enrolled while infection was active. CDR3 length equals 12 residues. V was pared by 8 bases and J by 6 bases, with 13 bases between. Germline lookup yields CDR1 MNHEY and CDR2 SVGAGI. Measured with immunoSEQ multiplex PCR; TCRdb has only the in-frame clones, and not every one. This table has about 68,000 clones, roughly 85% appearing once. What was sequenced was peripheral blood. The clonotype comes from a woman aged 45-65 years with COVID-19, enrolled during active disease. The chain has TRBV6-5 and TRBJ1-1; the D gene is possibly TRBD1 (5 bases). The CDR3 bases are TGTGCCAGCTACGCGGGACGGTCTGAAGCTTTCTTT. It encodes CASYAGRSEAFF.